These T cell receptor beta chains were read from a single sample in a study of regulatory T cells in long-lasting Graves disease. TCRdb redid the calling of the multiplex PCR reads with MiXCR, one entry per CDR3 protein. Of roughly 450,000 distinct CDR3 sequences in the sample, 22% are singletons; the top ten hold roughly 14%. Sequences were derived from peripheral blood mononuclear cells (PBMCs), sampled when the disease was refractory, from a patient treated with antithyroid drugs. These receptors were collected from a female donor with Graves disease. Each CDR3 is given with its conserved first and last residue. Fields, in order: D gene, clone size, J gene, V gene, CDR3 DNA, CDR3 protein. The D gene is left open where the match is weak. Some rows have no size entry. The others give once, few or many, or a class for an expanded clone.

-	many	TRBJ1-4	TRBV2	TGTGCCAGCAGCGGAAGCGGGTCAACTAATGAAAAACTGTTTTTT	CASSGSGSTNEKLFF
-	-	TRBJ2-5	TRBV12-3/TRBV12-4	TGTGCCAGCAGCTTGGAATGGGAGCGCCAAGAGACCCAGTACTTC	CASSLEWERQETQYF
-	many	TRBJ1-5	TRBV12-3/TRBV12-4	TGTGCCAGCAGGTCGGAGGGGGGCAATCAGCCCCAGCATTTT	CASRSEGGNQPQHF
-	few	TRBJ1-5	TRBV7-9	TGTGCCAGCAGCAGGGAAAGCAATCAGCCCCAGCATTTT	CASSRESNQPQHF
-	few	TRBJ1-3	TRBV2	TGTGCCAGCAGTGAAGGACGACAGTTGAAAAACACCATATATTTT	CASSEGRQLKNTIYF
-	few	TRBJ2-6	TRBV3-1	TGTGCCAGCAGCCAAGGCTCAGGGGTTGCTGGGGCCAACGTCCTGACTTTC	CASSQGSGVAGANVLTF
-	many	TRBJ2-5	TRBV29-1	TGCAGCGTTGGCAGGACTCAAGAGACCCAGTACTTC	CSVGRTQETQYF
-	few	TRBJ2-5	TRBV20-1	TGCAGTGCTAGAGGAGGGGAAGAGACCCAGTACTTC	CSARGGEETQYF
-	many	TRBJ2-2	TRBV12-3/TRBV12-4	TGTGCCAGCAGGCGGAACAGGGGAGGGTACACCGGGGAGCTGTTTTTT	CASRRNRGGYTGELFF
-	many	TRBJ1-5	TRBV28	TGTGCCAGCACGGCTGCAGTGCATCAGCCCCAGCATTTT	CASTAAVHQPQHF
TRBD1	-	TRBJ1-1	TRBV6-1	TGTGCCAGCAGTCAAGGGGGCCCCTGGGACACTGAAGCTTTCTTT	CASSQGGPWDTEAFF
-	many	TRBJ1-2	TRBV11-2	TGTGCCAGCAGCCCCGTACGGGCCAGGGGAGGCTATGGCTACACCTTC	CASSPVRARGGYGYTF